Following are 27 T cell receptor beta chains from one sample sequenced in a study of T cells in narcolepsy (dated by TCRdb to 2016 to 2019). The library came from the immunoSEQ multiplex PCR assay. Imported from immuneACCESS, the table was reduced by TCRdb to in-frame sequences with V and J called. These copies leave out some clones; in studies compared against another copy, an unresolved V gene accounts for under half, and the cause of the remainder is not known. For this sample there are about 33,000 clones; more than 80% appear just once. The ten largest make up about 1.3% of the sample. Source material: CD45RA- memory CD4+ T cells from PBMCs. The label giving this sample's cell subset or site can be read as: memory T cells sorted ex vivo from peripheral blood. These receptors were obtained from a human donor with narcolepsy.

The chain links TRBV19 to TRBJ1-5; D remains unclear. Per the germline V gene, CDR1 is LNHDA and CDR2 is SQIVND (reference sequence). V dropped 7 bases and J dropped 7 bases, with 20 bases sitting between them. The CDR3 sequence is 15 residues long. The CDR3: CASKDGTDRRQPQHF. The CDR3 nucleotides read TGTGCCAGTAAGGACGGCACAGATCGTCGACAGCCCCAGCATTTT.

V gene TRBV7-9 combines with J gene TRBJ1-1; unclear D gene. This CDR3 is 15 amino acids long. V dropped 0 bases and J dropped 2 bases, with 10 bases sitting between them. Germline V gives CDR1 SEHNR, CDR2 FQNEAQ (reference sequence). CDR3 bases: TGTGCCAGCAGCTTAGCTAGTGTCAGAAACACTGAAGCTTTCTTT. Its protein is CASSLASVRNTEAFF.

The rearrangement links TRBV6-5 to TRBJ2-1; D is possibly TRBD1 (6 bases). Germline assignment: CDR1 MNHEY and CDR2 SVGAGI. Deletions cut 4 bases from V and 11 bases from J, with 15 bases between. The CDR3 contains 13 residues. Here the CDR3 reads CASSSPGATQQFF. CDR3 DNA sequence: TGTGCCAGCAGTTCCCCAGGGGCAACGCAGCAGTTCTTC.

The chain employs TRBV19 and TRBJ1-1; TRBD1 aligns across 7 bases. Germline lookup yields CDR1 LNHDA and CDR2 SQIVND (reference sequence). The CDR3 sequence is 13 residues long. After removal of 7 bases from V and 5 bases from J, the junction contained 7 bases not matched to a gene. The CDR3 sequence is CASTSRGLTEAFF. In DNA form, the CDR3 reads TGTGCCAGTACGTCCAGGGGGTTGACTGAAGCTTTCTTT.

The gene calls are TRBV7-6 and TRBJ2-3; D assignment may be TRBD1 or TRBD2 (6 bases each). The CDR3 extends over 16 amino acids. Germline CDR1 SGHVS, CDR2 FNYEAQ. V was cut by 2 bases and J by 2 bases, with 14 bases left in between. CDR3 residues: CASSLWGAPNTDTQYF. CDR3 bases: TGTGCCAGCAGCTTATGGGGGGCCCCTAACACAGATACGCAGTATTTT. The variable domain in full, completed from reference TRBV7-6 and TRBJ2-3, reads GAGVSQSPRYKVTKRGQDVALRCDPISGHVSLYWYRQALGQGPEFLTYFNYEAQQDKSGLPNDRFSAERPEGSISTLTIQRTEQRDSAMYRCASSLWGAPNTDTQYFGPGTRLTVL.

About this clone itself: A junction end diverges from the germline sequence, so it may reflect a read error. The chain carries TRBV29-1 and TRBJ2-7, with D perhaps matching TRBD2 (5 bases). Germline V gene lookup returns CDR1 SQVTM and CDR2 ANQGSEA. This CDR3 has 17 amino acids. CDR3 DNA: TGCAGCGTTGAAGTTGGACTGAGCCTTTTCCTATCCTGCGAGCAGTACTTC. Translated, it gives CSVEVGLSLFLSCEQYF.

The V gene is TRBV18, the J gene TRBJ2-1; no clear D. Germline CDR1 reads KGHSH; CDR2 reads LQKENI. The CDR3 runs to 14 residues. Trimming stripped 3 bases from V and 2 bases from J, with 8 bases between. CDR3 DNA: TGTGCCAGCTCACCCGAGACGGCCTACAATGAGCAGTTCTTC. It yields the protein CASSPETAYNEQFF.

The CDR3 region has the DNA TGTGCCAGTGCCCGGACAGGGGAGCATTCACCCCTCCACTTT. Translation: CASARTGEHSPLHF. V usage is TRBV25-1 and J usage is TRBJ1-6; 9 nucleotides agree with TRBD1. This CDR3 is 14 amino acids long. V shed 9 bases and J 8 bases; nucleotides not matched to a gene: 8. CDR1 and CDR2 from the germline V gene are MGHDK and SYGVNS.

This chain connects TRBV6-5 to TRBJ2-3, with TRBD2 as a possible D gene (5 bases). This CDR3 contains 15 residues. V gave up 0 bases and J gave up 6 bases, with 13 bases separating them. In germline, CDR1 is MNHEY, CDR2 SVGAGI. CDR3 DNA: TGTGCCAGCAGTTACTCGAGGGCGGTAGCGGATACGCAGTATTTT. Translation gives CASSYSRAVADTQYF.

The chain recombines TRBV27 with TRBJ1-2; perhaps TRBD1 as D (5 bases). This CDR3 is 14 amino acids long. CDR1 is MNHEY, CDR2 SMNVEV, per germline (reference sequence). V lost 6 bases to trimming and J lost 4 bases, with 15 bases between them. CDR3 residues: CASSSLQGVYGYTF. As DNA, the CDR3 is TGTGCCAGCAGCTCACTCCAAGGGGTCTATGGCTACACCTTC.

The chain recombines TRBV2 with TRBJ1-1, with 10 bases matching TRBD1. Germline V gene lookup returns CDR1 SNHLY and CDR2 FYNNEI. The CDR3 is 12 amino acids. V lost 9 bases to trimming and J lost 6 bases; unmatched junction nucleotides: 4. The CDR3 spells CARGQGYAEAFF. The CDR3 nucleotides are TGTGCCAGGGGACAGGGGTACGCTGAAGCTTTCTTT. Filled out from reference TRBV2 and TRBJ1-1, the complete variable domain reads EPEVTQTPSHQVTQMGQEVILRCVPISNHLYFYWYRQILGQKVEFLVSFYNNEISEKSEIFDDQFSVERPDGSNFTLKIRSTKLEDSAMYFCARGQGYAEAFFGQGTRLTVV.

V and J are TRBV6-1 and TRBJ2-5, with 8 bases fitting TRBD1. The closer fit of TRBJ2-7 to the DNA end suggests the J call may be wrong. This CDR3 has 12 amino acids. Germline CDR1 is MNHNS and CDR2 is SASEGT. CDR3 in amino acids: CAGGQAIYEQYF. CDR3 nucleotide sequence: TGTGCGGGGGGACAGGCAATCTACGAGCAGTACTTC.

The V call is TRBV6-1, the J call TRBJ1-5; D unclear. V shed 6 bases and J shed 1 base, with 13 bases lying between them. CDR1 and CDR2 (germline): MNHNS, SASEGT. CDR3 length: 15 amino acids. The CDR3 reads CASRPLLGSNQPQHF. In DNA, the CDR3 is TGTGCCAGCAGGCCCCTCCTTGGAAGCAATCAGCCCCAGCATTTT.

The gene calls are TRBV10-3 and TRBJ2-5; TRBD2 matches at 16 bases. With V trimmed by 7 bases and J by 5 bases, 7 bases remained unmatched. This CDR3 spans 16 amino acids. Per germline, CDR1 ENHRY and CDR2 SYGVKD. The CDR3 protein is CAITPGLAGGQETQYF. Written as DNA, the CDR3 is TGTGCCATCACCCCGGGACTAGCGGGGGGGCAGGAGACCCAGTACTTC.

The chain recombines TRBV18 with TRBJ1-1; the D is unclear. Germline CDR1 KGHSH, CDR2 LQKENI. Trimming cost V 3 bases and J 1 base, with 9 bases left between them. CDR3 length: 14 residues. The CDR3 sequence: CASSPLSQNTEAFF. The CDR3 DNA is TGTGCCAGCTCACCTCTCTCCCAGAACACTGAAGCTTTCTTT.

This sequence joins TRBV4-2 and TRBJ2-2; D remains unclear. Germline CDR1 is LGHNA and CDR2 is YNFKEQ. The CDR3 totals 17 residues. Trimming removed 1 base from V and 1 base from J, with 13 bases in between. The CDR3 DNA follows: TGTGCCAGCAGCCAAGCGCGGCTCGCCGGGAACACCGGGGAGCTGTTTTTT. Its protein is CASSQARLAGNTGELFF.

The gene calls are TRBV27 and TRBJ2-7; TRBD1 matches at 9 bases. The CDR3 spans 16 residues. Per the germline V gene, CDR1 is MNHEY and CDR2 is SMNVEV (reference sequence). V lost 5 bases, J lost 4 bases, and 12 bases stayed unmatched. The CDR3 spells CASSPYPGQGHYEQYV. In nucleotides, the CDR3 is TGTGCCAGCAGTCCCTACCCGGGACAGGGACATTACGAGCAGTACGTC.

The V and J genes are TRBV7-9 and TRBJ1-4, with 7 bases matching TRBD1. The CDR3 is 15 amino acids. The trim removed 3 bases at V and 4 bases at J, leaving 5 bases unmatched. CDR1 and CDR2 from the germline V gene are SEHNR and FQNEAQ (reference sequence). CDR3 DNA sequence: TGTGCCAGCAGCTTTATGGGACAGAATAATGAAAAACTGTTTTTT. It encodes CASSFMGQNNEKLFF.

The chain uses TRBV7-2 and TRBJ1-4, with TRBD1 identical over 9 bases. Germline V gene sequence: CDR1 SGHTA, CDR2 FQGNSA. Unmatched junction bases numbered 5, after V lost 4 bases and J lost 8 bases. This CDR3 is built from 14 residues. DNA of the CDR3: TGTGCCAGCAGCTCGGGACAGGGTTACGAAAAACTGTTTTTT. Its translation: CASSSGQGYEKLFF.

The chain recombines TRBV30 with TRBJ2-7, with TRBD2 as a possible D gene (6 bases). The CDR3 totals 14 residues. Germline CDR1 reads GTSNPN; CDR2 reads SVGIG (reference sequence). V lost 5 bases and J lost 3, with 17 bases in between. CDR3 protein: CAWGGTTSSYEQYF. The CDR3 DNA follows: TGTGCCTGGGGGGGGACCACCTCGAGCTACGAGCAGTACTTC.

The rearrangement joins TRBV11-1 to TRBJ1-2; D perhaps matches TRBD1 (6 bases). This CDR3 is built from 13 residues. With 3 bases removed from V and 2 bases from J, the gap between germline ends came to 7 bases. Germline CDR1 SGHAT, CDR2 FQDESV (reference sequence). CDR3 region: CASSFGQNYGYTF. Here the CDR3 DNA reads TGTGCCAGCAGCTTCGGACAGAACTATGGCTACACCTTC.

The rearrangement links TRBV29-1 to TRBJ2-1; 11 nucleotides line up with TRBD2. From germline, CDR1 is SQVTM and CDR2 ANQGSEA. This CDR3 has 14 residues. Losses at the gene ends were 6 bases for V and 6 bases for J; bases not matched to a gene: 7. CDR3 DNA: TGCAGCGTGGATACTAGCGGGGGAGGCAATGAGCAGTTCTTC. This codes for CSVDTSGGGNEQFF.

The CDR3, as DNA: TGTGCCTGGACAGGAACCTATAATTCACCCCTCCACTTT. It specifies CAWTGTYNSPLHF. The chain uses TRBV30 and TRBJ1-6; the D is unclear. CDR1 and CDR2 from the germline V gene are GTSNPN and SVGIG (reference sequence). Trimming stripped 4 bases from V and 2 bases from J, with 6 bases between. The CDR3 contains 13 residues.

In nucleotides, the CDR3 is TGTGCCAGCAGTCAGAGCACTACAGATACGCAGTATTTT. Amino acid sequence: CASSQSTTDTQYF. The chain links TRBV2 to TRBJ2-3; unclear D gene. CDR1 SNHLY and CDR2 FYNNEI come from the germline V gene. This CDR3 region has 13 residues. V lost 5 bases, J lost 3 bases, and 9 bases lay in between.

The chain has TRBV25-1 and TRBJ1-2; 11 bases match TRBD1. Per germline, CDR1 MGHDK and CDR2 SYGVNS. The CDR3 has 15 residues. V lost 8 bases to trimming and J lost 4 bases; unmatched junction nucleotides: 9. DNA for the CDR3: TGTGCCAGCCTATCCGGGACAGGGGGAGGCTATGGCTACACCTTC. Residues: CASLSGTGGGYGYTF.

The chain joins TRBV19 to TRBJ2-2; 11 bases match TRBD2. This CDR3 region has 17 residues. V shed 2 bases, J shed 4 bases, and the junction held 6 bases outside the gene matches. CDR1 and CDR2 from the germline V gene are LNHDA and SQIVND (reference sequence). The CDR3 region is CASSILIGTSGTGELFF. CDR3 sequence (DNA): TGTGCCAGTAGTATATTAATCGGGACTAGCGGCACCGGGGAGCTGTTTTTT.

The chain carries TRBV7-2 and TRBJ1-2, with D unclear. The CDR3 consists of 14 residues. Germline CDR1 is SGHTA and CDR2 is FQGNSA. V shed 1 base and J shed 6 bases, with 12 bases lying between them. CDR3 region: CASSLGMGNNGYTF. In DNA, the CDR3 is TGTGCCAGCAGCTTAGGAATGGGGAATAATGGCTACACCTTC.